The following is a T cell receptor beta chain sequence with its context. Original processing notes: The assay estimated nucleated cells by amplifying reference gene primers. Generated by immunoSEQ multiplex PCR, the TCRdb table keeps only in-frame clones and is missing some. The D gene and trimming were derived from the DNA, and the V and J assignments and clone size from that table. Of under 200,000 clones detected, roughly 85% appear once; the ten largest clones hold approximately 8%. The record originates from a study of blood T cell repertoires in COVID-19. Turning to the study itself: Some COVID-19 samples were acute and others convalescent; all came from the United States, Italy and Spain. PBMCs, B-cell-depleted T cells, or T cells provided the cDNA or gDNA that made up the material.

V gave up 3 bases and J gave up 7 bases; unmatched junction bases: 20. The CDR3 is 20 residues long. Germline V CDR1 and CDR2: DFQATT, SNEGSKA (reference sequence). Sample: peripheral blood. This receptor was taken from a man aged 60 to 69 with acute or convalescent COVID-19. V and J are TRBV20-1 and TRBJ2-1, with 14 bases aligning to TRBD2. The CDR3 protein is CSASSHSPGLAGGPRNEQFF. The CDR3 DNA reads as TGCAGTGCTAGTAGCCACAGCCCCGGACTAGCGGGAGGTCCACGGAATGAGCAGTTCTTC.